This T cell receptor (beta chain) was retrieved from a study of control samples from healthy donors and cancer patients. Clones were sequenced by immunoSEQ multiplex PCR, and TCRdb holds only the in-frame ones, with some missing. The profile shows fewer than 300,000 clones, 82% of them singletons. The sequence came from a woman aged 60 to 75 with lung cancer. The sample consisted of PBMCs.

DNA of the CDR3: TGTGCCAGCAGCGACAGGGGGCTTGGTGAAGCTTTCTTT. It translates to CASSDRGLGEAFF. The genes are TRBV5-5 and TRBJ1-1, with 10 bases lining up with TRBD1. The ends lost 4 bases at V and 7 bases at J; junction bases unmatched: 4. CDR1 SGHKS and CDR2 YYEKEE come from the germline V gene (reference sequence). The CDR3 has 13 residues. The variable domain in full, completed from reference TRBV5-5 and TRBJ1-1, reads DAGVTQSPTHLIKTRGQQVTLRCSPISGHKSVSWYQQVLGQGPQFIFQYYEKEERGRGNFPDRFSARQFPNYSSELNVNALLLGDSALYLCASSDRGLGEAFFGQGTRLTVV.